Reported below is one T cell receptor beta chain. The antigen it recognizes is unknown. The sample holds no much larger clone one base away, and base qualities are not on file. RNA was extracted using the RNeasy kit, and roughly 0.45 to 1 microgram was reverse transcribed with random hexamers. The immunoSEQ multiplex PCR assay, covering 54 Vbeta and 13 Jbeta segments, was used to amplify TCR beta CDR3 regions. Bias from PCR amplification was corrected by using a synthetic template baseline for primer optimization and for computational correction. In the original analysis: Reads were annotated to V, D and J genes according to IMGT and were analyzed with immunoSEQ Analyzer, with only productive sequences retained. Clonality was calculated as one minus the Shannon entropy normalized by log2 of the number of productive unique sequences. For each patient and control, public and private clones were evaluated among the 100 most prevalent clones. Clones were defined as Susac-specific when absent from the healthy and MS cohorts, from approximately 1,100 published viral clones and from other ImmuneACCESS disease sequences. TCRdb trimmed the raw reads at Q25, called clones with MiXCR and kept productive beta chains. Each CDR3 protein gets just one entry, which takes the most common genes and DNA from the rows behind it. TCRdb, rather than the study authors, made the V and J calls. The sample table contains some 200,000 distinct CDR3 sequences; only one count was recorded for around 95% of them. More than 0.08% of the sample rests with the top ten.

Cut back by 4 bases and 5 bases, the V and J ends lie 18 bases apart. The CDR3 covers 15 residues, taking in both the cysteine and the phenylalanine. Of all the DNA, just the CDR3 is kept, 45 bases in frame from base 1. CDR1 and CDR2 were assigned from the germline V gene as SGDLS and YYNGEE. High-throughput TCR beta sequencing profiled peripheral blood CD8+ and CD4+ T cells from healthy donors, Susac syndrome patients and multiple sclerosis patients. The Susac syndrome patients fulfilled recently defined diagnostic criteria for definite or probable disease. Bulk CD8+ and CD4+ T cells were purified by magnetic negative isolation, whereas CD8+ TEMRA cells were enriched by FACS. Blood was collected in EDTA tubes and processed within 24 hours, with PBMCs isolated through density gradient centrifugation. PBMCs intended for TCR sequencing were cryopreserved in liquid nitrogen and were subsequently thawed in a 37 degrees C water bath. Purity of sorted or isolated CD4+, CD8+ and CD8+ TEMRA cells was at least 90%.

The data belong to a study of CD8 T cells in Susac syndrome (dated by TCRdb to the late 2010s). Background on the whole study: Among the sequenced Susac syndrome patients, over five had clinically active disease and fewer than 10 were in clinical remission. The study used repertoire sequencing to test whether antigen drove CD8+ T cell activation and differentiation in Susac syndrome. At the time of blood withdrawal, Susac syndrome patients were either therapy-naive, taking corticosteroids (with some also receiving IVIg), or on IVIg alone. What the study reported, not specific to this receptor: The number of individuals in the TCR sequencing and HLA analysis was recognized as being relatively small. In the CD4+ T cell repertoire of Susac syndrome patients, clonal expansion was not detected.

The receptor comes from a human donor with Susac syndrome. Recombination connected TRBV9 to TRBJ2-5; tentative D gene TRBD2, with 5 bases matching. The material sequenced was CD4+ T cells from PBMCs. The DNA sequence follows: TGTGCCAGCAGCCCCGGCGAGGGTTTCGGGGAGACCCAGTACTTC. This is translated as CASSPGEGFGETQYF.